Detailed here is one TCR beta chain. This specimen comes from a study of blood T cell repertoires in COVID-19. Only in-frame clones appear in the TCRdb table, and some are missing; sequencing was by immunoSEQ multiplex PCR. The sample includes approximately 170,000 clones, 70% to 90% of them seen just once. This CDR3 contains 14 residues. V dropped 6 bases and J dropped 5; count of bases not matched to a gene: 3. Germline-derived CDR1 and CDR2 are KGHDR and SFDVKD. Participants were aged roughly 18 to 100 years from some 24 US areas. Participant reports of clinical history set cohort assignment. This receptor was identified in a woman aged 18-29 years who had recovered from COVID-19. The chain joins TRBV24-1 to TRBJ2-1; 10 positions agree with TRBD1. Sequencing input: PBMCs or T cells enriched from blood (not recorded which). The CDR3 bases are TGTGCCACCAGTCCGGGACAGGGGAACAATGAGCAGTTCTTC. It specifies CATSPGQGNNEQFF.